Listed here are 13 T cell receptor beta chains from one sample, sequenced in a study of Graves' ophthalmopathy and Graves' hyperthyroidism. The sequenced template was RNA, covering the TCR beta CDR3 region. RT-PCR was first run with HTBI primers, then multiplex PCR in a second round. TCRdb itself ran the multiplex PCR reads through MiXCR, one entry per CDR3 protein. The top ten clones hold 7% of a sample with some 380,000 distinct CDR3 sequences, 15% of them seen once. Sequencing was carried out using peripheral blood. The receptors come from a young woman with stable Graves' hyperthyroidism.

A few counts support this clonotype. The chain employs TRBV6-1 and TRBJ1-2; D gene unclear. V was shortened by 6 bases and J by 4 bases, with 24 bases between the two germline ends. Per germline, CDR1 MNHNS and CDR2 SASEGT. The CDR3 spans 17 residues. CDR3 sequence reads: CASSPPRRTATFYGYTF. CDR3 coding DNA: TGTGCCAGCAGCCCACCCCGGCGGACTGCAACGTTCTATGGCTACACCTTC.

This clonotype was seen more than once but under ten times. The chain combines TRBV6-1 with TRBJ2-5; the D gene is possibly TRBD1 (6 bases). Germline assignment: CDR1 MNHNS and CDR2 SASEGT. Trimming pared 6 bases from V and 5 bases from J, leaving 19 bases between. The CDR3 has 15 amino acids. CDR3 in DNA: TGTGCCAGCAGCCTCTCCCCAGGGGCGCGGGAGACCCAGTACTTC. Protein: CASSLSPGARETQYF.

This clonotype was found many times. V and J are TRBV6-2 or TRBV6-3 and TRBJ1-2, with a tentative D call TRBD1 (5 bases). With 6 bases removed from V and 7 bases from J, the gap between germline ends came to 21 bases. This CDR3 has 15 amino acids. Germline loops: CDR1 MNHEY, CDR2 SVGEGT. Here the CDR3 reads CASRTLDGGMAGYTF. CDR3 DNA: TGTGCCAGCAGGACTCTCGACGGGGGAATGGCTGGCTACACCTTC.

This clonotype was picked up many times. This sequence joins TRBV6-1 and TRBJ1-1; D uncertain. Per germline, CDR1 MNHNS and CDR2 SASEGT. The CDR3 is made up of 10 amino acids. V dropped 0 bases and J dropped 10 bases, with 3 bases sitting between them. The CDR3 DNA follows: TGTGCCAGCAGTGAAGCGGCAGCTTTCTTT. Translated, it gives CASSEAAAFF.

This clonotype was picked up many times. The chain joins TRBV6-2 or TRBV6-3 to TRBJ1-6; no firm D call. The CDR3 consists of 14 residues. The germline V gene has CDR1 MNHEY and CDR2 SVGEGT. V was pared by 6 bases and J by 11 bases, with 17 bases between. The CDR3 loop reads CASSNPPRTAPLHF. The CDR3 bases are TGTGCCAGCAGCAACCCCCCGAGGACCGCACCCCTCCACTTT.

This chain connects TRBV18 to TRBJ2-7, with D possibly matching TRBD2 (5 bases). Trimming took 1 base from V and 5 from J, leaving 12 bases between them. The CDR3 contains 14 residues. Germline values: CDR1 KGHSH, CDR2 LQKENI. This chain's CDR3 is CASSPREGWDEQYF. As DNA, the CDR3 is TGTGCCAGCTCACCACGCGAGGGCTGGGACGAGCAGTACTTC.

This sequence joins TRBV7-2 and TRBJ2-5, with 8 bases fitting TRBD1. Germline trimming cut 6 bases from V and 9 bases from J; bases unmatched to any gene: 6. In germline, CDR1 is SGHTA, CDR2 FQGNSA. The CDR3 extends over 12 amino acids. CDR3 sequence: CASSPGGASQYF. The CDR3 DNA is TGTGCCAGCAGTCCAGGGGGCGCATCCCAGTACTTC. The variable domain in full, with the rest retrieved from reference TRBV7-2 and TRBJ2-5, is GAGVSQSPSNKVTEKGKDVELRCDPISGHTALYWYRQSLGQGLEFLIYFQGNSAPDKSGLPSDRFSAERTGGSVSTLTIQRTQQEDSAVYLCASSPGGASQYFGPGTRLLVL.

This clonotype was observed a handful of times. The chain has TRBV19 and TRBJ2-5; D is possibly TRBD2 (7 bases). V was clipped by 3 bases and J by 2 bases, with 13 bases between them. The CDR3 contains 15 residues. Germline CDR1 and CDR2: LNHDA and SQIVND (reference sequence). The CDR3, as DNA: TGTGCCAGTAGTATTGGCAGGGGACTACAAGAGACCCAGTACTTC. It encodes CASSIGRGLQETQYF.

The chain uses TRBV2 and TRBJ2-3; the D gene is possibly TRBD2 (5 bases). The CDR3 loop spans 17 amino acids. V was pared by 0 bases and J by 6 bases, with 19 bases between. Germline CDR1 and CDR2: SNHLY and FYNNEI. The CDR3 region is CASSEALPRPGEDTQYF. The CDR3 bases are TGTGCCAGCAGTGAAGCGTTACCCCGCCCCGGGGAGGATACGCAGTATTTT.

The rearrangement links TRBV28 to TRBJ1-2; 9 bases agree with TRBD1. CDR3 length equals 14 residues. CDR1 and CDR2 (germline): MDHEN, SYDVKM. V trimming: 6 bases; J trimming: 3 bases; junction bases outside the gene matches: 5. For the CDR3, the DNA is TGTGCCAGCAGGGGGACAGGGAATGACTATGGCTACACCTTC. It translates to CASRGTGNDYGYTF.

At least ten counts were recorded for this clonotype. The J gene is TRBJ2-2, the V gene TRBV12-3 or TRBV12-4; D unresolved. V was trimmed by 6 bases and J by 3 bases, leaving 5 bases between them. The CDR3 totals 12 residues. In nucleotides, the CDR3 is TGTGCCAGCAGACTCTACACCGGGGAGCTGTTTTTT. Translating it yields CASRLYTGELFF.

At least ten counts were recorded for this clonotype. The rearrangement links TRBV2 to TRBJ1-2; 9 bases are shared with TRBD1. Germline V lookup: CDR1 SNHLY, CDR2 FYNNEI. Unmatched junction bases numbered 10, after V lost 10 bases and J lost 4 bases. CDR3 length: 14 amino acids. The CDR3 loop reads CAKDRGRDLYGYTF. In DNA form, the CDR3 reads TGTGCCAAGGACAGGGGCCGCGACCTCTATGGCTACACCTTC.

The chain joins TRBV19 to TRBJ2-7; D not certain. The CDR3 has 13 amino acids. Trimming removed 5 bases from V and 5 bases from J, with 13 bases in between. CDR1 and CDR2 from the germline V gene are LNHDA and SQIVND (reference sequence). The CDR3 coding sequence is TGTGCCAGTAGTCCAGAACCCCTTGACGAGCAGTACTTC. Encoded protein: CASSPEPLDEQYF. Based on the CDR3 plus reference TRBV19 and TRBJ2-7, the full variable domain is DGGITQSPKYLFRKEGQNVTLSCEQNLNHDAMYWYRQDPGQGLRLIYYSQIVNDFQKGDIAEGYSVSREKKESFPLTVTSAQKNPTAFYLCASSPEPLDEQYFGPGTRLTVT.